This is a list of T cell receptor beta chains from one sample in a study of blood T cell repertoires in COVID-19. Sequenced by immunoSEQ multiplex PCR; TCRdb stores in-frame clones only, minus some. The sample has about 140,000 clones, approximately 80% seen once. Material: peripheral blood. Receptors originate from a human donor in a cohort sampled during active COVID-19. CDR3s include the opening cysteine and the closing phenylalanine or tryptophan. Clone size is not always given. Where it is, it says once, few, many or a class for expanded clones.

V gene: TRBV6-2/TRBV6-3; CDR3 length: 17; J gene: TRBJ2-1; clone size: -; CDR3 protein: CASSYPAGTGINNEQFF
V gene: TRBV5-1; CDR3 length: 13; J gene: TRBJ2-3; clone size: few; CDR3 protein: CASTTTSTDTQYF
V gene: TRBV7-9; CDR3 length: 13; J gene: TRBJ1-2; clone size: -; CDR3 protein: CASSLEHNYGYTF
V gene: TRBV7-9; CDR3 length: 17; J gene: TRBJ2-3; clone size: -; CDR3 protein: CASSLYAGGTGTDTQYF
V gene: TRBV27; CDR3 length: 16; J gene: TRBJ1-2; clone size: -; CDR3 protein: CASSLVAGARNYGYTF
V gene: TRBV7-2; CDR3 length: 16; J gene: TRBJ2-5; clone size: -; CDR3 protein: CASSLLGRGDQETQYF
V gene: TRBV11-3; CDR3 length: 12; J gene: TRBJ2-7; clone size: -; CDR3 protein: CASSLDRTEQYF
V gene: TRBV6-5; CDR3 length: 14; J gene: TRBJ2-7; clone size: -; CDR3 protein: CASSYSYSSYEQYF
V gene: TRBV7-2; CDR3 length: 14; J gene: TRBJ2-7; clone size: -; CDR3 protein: CASSLDRGPYEQYF
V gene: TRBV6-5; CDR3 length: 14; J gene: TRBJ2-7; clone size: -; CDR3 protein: CASTEHQVSYEQYF
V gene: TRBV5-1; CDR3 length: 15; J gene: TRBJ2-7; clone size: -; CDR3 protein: CASSLGPGGPYEQYF
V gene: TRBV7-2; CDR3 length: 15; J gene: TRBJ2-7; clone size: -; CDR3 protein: CASSLEGNTHYEQYF
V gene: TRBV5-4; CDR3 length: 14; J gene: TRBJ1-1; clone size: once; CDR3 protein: CASSAANRDTEAFF
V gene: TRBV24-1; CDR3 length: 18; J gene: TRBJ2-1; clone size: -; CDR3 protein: CATSGEGGGAFAYNEQFF
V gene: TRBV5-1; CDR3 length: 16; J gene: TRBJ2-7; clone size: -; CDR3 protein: CASSITTGIRPYEQYF
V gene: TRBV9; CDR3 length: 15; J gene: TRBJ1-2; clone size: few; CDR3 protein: CASSVGGRSTYGYTF
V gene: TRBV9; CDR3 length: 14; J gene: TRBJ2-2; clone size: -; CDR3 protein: CASSYLAGNGELFF
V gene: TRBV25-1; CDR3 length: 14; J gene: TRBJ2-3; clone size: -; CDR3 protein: CASNGRGGTDTQYF
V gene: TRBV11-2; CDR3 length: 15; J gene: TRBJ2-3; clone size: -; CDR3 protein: CATSPAGGSTDTQYF
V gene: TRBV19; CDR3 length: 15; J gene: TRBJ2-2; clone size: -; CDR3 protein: CASSIGPPDRGELFF
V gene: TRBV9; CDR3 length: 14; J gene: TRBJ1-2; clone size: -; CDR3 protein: CASSITQGNYGYTF
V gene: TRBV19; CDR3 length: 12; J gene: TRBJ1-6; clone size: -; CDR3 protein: CATRQGRSPLHF
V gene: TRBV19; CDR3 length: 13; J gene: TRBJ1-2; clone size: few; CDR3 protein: CASWRGTNYGYTF
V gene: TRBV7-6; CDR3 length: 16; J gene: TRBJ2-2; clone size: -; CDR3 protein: CASRPTGTGPTGELFF
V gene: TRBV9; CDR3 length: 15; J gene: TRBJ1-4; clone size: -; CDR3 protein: CASSITRGGNEKLFF
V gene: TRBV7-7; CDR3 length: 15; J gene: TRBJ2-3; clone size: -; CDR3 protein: CASSLLAGDTDTQYF
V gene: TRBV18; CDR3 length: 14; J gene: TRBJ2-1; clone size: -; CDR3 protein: CASLHGGLDNEQFF